This T cell receptor beta chain was sequenced in a study of post-analysis software for immune sequencing data. This CDR3 spans 13 amino acids. The V end lost 4 bases, the J end lost 2 bases, and 9 bases lay between the germline ends. Germline assignment: CDR1 SQVTM and CDR2 ANQGSEA. cDNA libraries for TCR beta contained unique molecular identifiers. One entry per CDR3 protein results from TCRdb running MiXCR on the PCR reads. The sample holds 600,000 to 700,000 distinct CDR3 sequences, 55% to 60% seen once. Points from the study as a whole: Several TRBV segments were more frequent in patients than controls; TRBV5-6, TRBV5-1 and TRBV20-1 belonged to this group. Controls had significantly higher normalized Chao1 diversity than multiple sclerosis patients.

Concerning this clonotype: Its matching antigen is unknown.

The V and J genes are TRBV29-1 and TRBJ1-5; D not certain. The receptor's source is a girl aged 2-10 years with multiple sclerosis. Material: blood. Here the CDR3 reads CSVGEGGNQPQHF. The DNA of the CDR3 is TGCAGCGTTGGAGAGGGTGGCAATCAGCCCCAGCATTTT.